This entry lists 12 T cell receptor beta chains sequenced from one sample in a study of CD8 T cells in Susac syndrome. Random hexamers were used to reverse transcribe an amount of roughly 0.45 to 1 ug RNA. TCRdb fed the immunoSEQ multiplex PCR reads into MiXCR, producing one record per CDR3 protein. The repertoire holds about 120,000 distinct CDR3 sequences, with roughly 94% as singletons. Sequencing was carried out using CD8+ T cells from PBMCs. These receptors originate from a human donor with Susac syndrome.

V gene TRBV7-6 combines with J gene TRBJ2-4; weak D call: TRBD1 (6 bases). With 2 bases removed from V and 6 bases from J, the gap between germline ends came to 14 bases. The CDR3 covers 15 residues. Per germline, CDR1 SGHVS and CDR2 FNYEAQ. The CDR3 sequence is CASSLRAGVGNIQYF. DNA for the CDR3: TGTGCCAGCAGCTTAAGGGCAGGGGTTGGAAACATTCAGTACTTC.

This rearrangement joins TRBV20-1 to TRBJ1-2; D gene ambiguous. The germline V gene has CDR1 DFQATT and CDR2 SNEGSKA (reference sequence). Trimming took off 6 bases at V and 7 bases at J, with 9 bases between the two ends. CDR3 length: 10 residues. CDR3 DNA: TGCAGTGCCTTAGAGTTTGGCTACACCTTC. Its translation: CSALEFGYTF.

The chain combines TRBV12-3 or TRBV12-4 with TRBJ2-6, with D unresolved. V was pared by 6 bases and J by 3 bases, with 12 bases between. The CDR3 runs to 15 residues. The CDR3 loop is CASRGPYGGANVLTF. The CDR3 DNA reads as TGTGCCAGCAGAGGGCCCTACGGTGGGGCCAACGTCCTGACTTTC.

The CDR3 loop is CASSPWRGADTYEQYF. CDR3 sequence (DNA): TGTGCCAGCAGCCCTTGGAGGGGGGCCGACACCTACGAGCAGTACTTC. The J gene is TRBJ2-7, the V gene TRBV7-6; the D call may be TRBD1 or TRBD2 (6 bases each). Germline-derived CDR1 and CDR2 are SGHVS and FNYEAQ. There are 16 residues in the CDR3. Trimming removed 5 bases at V and 2 bases at J, with 19 bases between.

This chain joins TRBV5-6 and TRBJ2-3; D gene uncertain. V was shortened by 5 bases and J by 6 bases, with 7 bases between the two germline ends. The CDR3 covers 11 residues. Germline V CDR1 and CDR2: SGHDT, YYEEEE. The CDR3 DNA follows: TGTGCCAGCAGTCAAGGGGATACGCAGTATTTT. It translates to CASSQGDTQYF. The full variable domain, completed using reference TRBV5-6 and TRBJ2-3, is DAGVTQSPTHLIKTRGQQVTLRCSPKSGHDTVSWYQQALGQGPQFIFQYYEEEERQRGNFPDRFSGHQFPNYSSELNVNALLLGDSALYLCASSQGDTQYFGPGTRLTVL.

CDR3 in DNA: TGTGCCACCCGGACAGGGCTGGGAAATCAGCCCCAGCATTTT. Translating gives CATRTGLGNQPQHF. The chain recombines TRBV2 with TRBJ1-5, with 8 bases identical to TRBD1. The CDR3 consists of 14 residues. Germline CDR1 is SNHLY and CDR2 is FYNNEI. After removal of 10 bases from V and 4 bases from J, the junction contained 9 bases not matched to a gene.

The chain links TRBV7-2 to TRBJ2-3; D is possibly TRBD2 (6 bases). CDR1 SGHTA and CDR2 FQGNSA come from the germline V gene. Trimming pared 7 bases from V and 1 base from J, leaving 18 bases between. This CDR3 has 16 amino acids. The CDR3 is CASTFRRGSGTDTQYF. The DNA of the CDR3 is TGTGCCAGCACCTTCAGGCGGGGAAGCGGCACAGATACGCAGTATTTT.

The CDR3 sequence is CASSLEGQGGTEAFF. Here the CDR3 DNA reads TGCGCCAGCAGCTTGGAGGGACAGGGGGGCACTGAAGCTTTCTTT. V is TRBV5-1 and J is TRBJ1-1, with 11 bases matching TRBD1. Unmatched junction bases numbered 2, after V lost 0 bases and J lost 4 bases. CDR1 and CDR2 (germline): SGHRS, YFSETQ. The CDR3 contains 15 residues.

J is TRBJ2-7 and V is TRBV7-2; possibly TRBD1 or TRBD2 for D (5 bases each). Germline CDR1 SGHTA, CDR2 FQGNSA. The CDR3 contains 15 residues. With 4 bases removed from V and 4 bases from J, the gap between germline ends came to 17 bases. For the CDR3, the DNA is TGTGCCAGCAGCTCACGAGGGGACCGGGTTTACGAGCAGTACTTC. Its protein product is CASSSRGDRVYEQYF.

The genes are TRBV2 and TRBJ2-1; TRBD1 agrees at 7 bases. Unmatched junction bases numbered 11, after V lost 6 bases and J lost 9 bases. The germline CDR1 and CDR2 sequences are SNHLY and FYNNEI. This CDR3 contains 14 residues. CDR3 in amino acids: CASRDEDRRSEQFF. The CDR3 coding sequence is TGTGCCAGCAGAGACGAGGACAGGCGGAGTGAGCAGTTCTTC.

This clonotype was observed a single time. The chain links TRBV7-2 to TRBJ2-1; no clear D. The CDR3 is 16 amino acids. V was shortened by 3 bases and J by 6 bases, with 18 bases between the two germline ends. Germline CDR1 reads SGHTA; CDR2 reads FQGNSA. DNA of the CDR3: TGTGCCAGCAGCTTCACCCCGGGCGTCAAGGGCAATGAGCAGTTCTTC. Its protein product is CASSFTPGVKGNEQFF.

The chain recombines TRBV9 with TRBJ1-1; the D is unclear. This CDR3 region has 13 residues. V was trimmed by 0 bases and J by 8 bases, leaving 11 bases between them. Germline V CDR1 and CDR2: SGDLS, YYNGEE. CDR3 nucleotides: TGTGCCAGCAGCGTAGCTGTGGAAGGGGAAGCTTTCTTT. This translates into CASSVAVEGEAFF.